The entry that follows covers one T cell receptor beta chain sequence. Its antigen is unknown. The CDR3 consists of 16 residues. Between the trimmed V and J ends, which lost 4 bases and 1 base, there was a span of 14 bases. In germline, CDR1 is ENHRY, CDR2 SYGVKD. TCR beta CDR3 regions were amplified from RNA. With the HTBI primer set, the TCR CDR3 went through a first round of RT-PCR. MiXCR, run by TCRdb on the multiplex PCR reads, gives a single entry per CDR3 protein. The sample holds a few hundred thousand distinct CDR3 sequences; roughly 15% are singletons and the top ten take roughly 4.8%. This sample was included in a study of T cells in Graves' hyperthyroidism and ophthalmopathy. Study-level points and caveats: Blood held most thyroid clonotypes expanded above 0.001 frequency.

Each 10 ml fresh peripheral blood draw supplied the PBMCs. The chain links TRBV10-3 to TRBJ1-3; TRBD1 is a possible D gene (5 bases). Specimen: blood. The receptor was isolated from a woman between 18 and 29 years old with Graves' hyperthyroidism. This chain's CDR3 is CAISGYRLQSGNTIYF. The CDR3 DNA reads as TGTGCCATCAGTGGCTACAGGTTGCAGTCTGGAAACACCATATATTTT.